This TCR beta chain comes out of a study of T cell repertoires in cytomegalovirus infection. Overall study: Newly reported HLA-C-restricted and thoroughly characterized HLA-B-restricted CMV epitopes were employed. CMV infection plus the matching HLA type was flagged by public TCR beta signatures. Study-wide points: Using cumulative public TCR beta family frequency, the authors identified those who carried CMV together with the relevant HLA. Clonotype analysis showed dominance of the ex vivo response by HLA-C-restricted CMV-specific TCR beta clonotypes.

From the reads, TCRdb called clonotypes with MiXCR, one entry per CDR3 protein. The sample includes about 770,000 distinct CDR3 sequences, approximately 32% of them seen just once. This clonotype was observed at least ten times. What it recognizes is unknown. The CDR3 length is 16 residues. In germline, CDR1 is SGHTA, CDR2 FQGNSA. Germline trimming cut 2 bases from V and 0 bases from J; bases unmatched to any gene: 1. The receptor was derived from a human donor in good health (CMV status not recorded). Some clones in this sample may be carry-over from other donors' samples. The rearrangement links TRBV7-2 to TRBJ1-6; 7 nucleotides align to TRBD1. The starting material was cultured CD8+ T cells from PBMCs, obtained from culture after CMV antigen stimulation. The CDR3 DNA reads as TGTGCCAGCAGCTTACCAGGGGGCTCCTATAATTCACCCCTCCACTTT. This encodes CASSLPGGSYNSPLHF. Supplemented by reference TRBV7-2 and TRBJ1-6, the full variable domain reads GAGVSQSPSNKVTEKGKDVELRCDPISGHTALYWYRQSLGQGLEFLIYFQGNSAPDKSGLPSDRFSAERTGGSVSTLTIQRTQQEDSAVYLCASSLPGGSYNSPLHFGNGTRLTVT.